The 10 T cell receptor beta chains presented below share a single source sample, sequenced in a study of T cells in localized non-small cell lung cancer. Libraries were prepared by immunoSEQ multiplex PCR; TCRdb keeps only in-frame clonotypes and omits some of them. Among a few thousand clones listed, 28% were seen once. The source material was lung tumor tissue, sampled before any cancer treatment. The source of these receptors is a female donor over 55 with stage I lung adenocarcinoma.

This chain uses TRBV28 with TRBJ1-2, with a tentative D call TRBD1 (5 bases). CDR1 is MDHEN, CDR2 SYDVKM, per germline. Trimming left V 7 bases short and J 3 bases short, with 15 bases between. The CDR3 has 14 residues. CDR3 in DNA: TGTGCCAGCAAAGGTCTTGACAGAGACTATGGCTACACCTTC. Protein: CASKGLDRDYGYTF.

This clone showed up just a few times. The gene calls are TRBV11-3 and TRBJ2-1; possible D gene TRBD2, 6 bases. The CDR3 totals 14 residues. Between the trimmed V and J ends, which lost 2 bases and 7 bases, there was a span of 12 bases. Germline values: CDR1 SGHNT, CDR2 YENEEA. The CDR3: CASSLTLSGNEQFF. As DNA, the CDR3 is TGTGCCAGCAGCTTAACACTTAGCGGAAATGAGCAGTTCTTC. Combining the CDR3 with reference TRBV11-3 and TRBJ2-1 gives the whole variable domain EAGVVQSPRYKIIEKKQPVAFWCNPISGHNTLYWYLQNLGQGPELLIRYENEEAVDDSQLPKDRFSAERLKGVDSTLKIQPAELGDSAVYLCASSLTLSGNEQFFGPGTRLTVL.

The genes are TRBV18 and TRBJ2-7; 8 nucleotides agree with TRBD1. Germline values: CDR1 KGHSH, CDR2 LQKENI. Trimming cost V 3 bases and J 0 bases; bases outside gene matches: 4. The CDR3 runs to 15 residues. CDR3 region: CASSPTGESSYEQYF. DNA for the CDR3: TGTGCCAGCTCACCGACAGGGGAAAGCTCCTACGAGCAGTACTTC.

Within the sample, this clone is large. V and J are TRBV28 and TRBJ1-1; TRBD1 might be the D (5 bases). The germline V and J ends were trimmed by 10 bases and 11 bases, with 29 bases remaining between them. This CDR3 contains 15 residues. Germline lookup yields CDR1 MDHEN and CDR2 SYDVKM. The CDR3 is CATHSSGDGVFGAFF. CDR3 sequence (DNA): TGTGCCACCCATTCAAGTGGGGACGGAGTCTTCGGGGCTTTCTTT.

This clone was counted only a few times. The chain employs TRBV6-8 and TRBJ1-4; TRBD1 matches at 8 bases. Trimming removed 5 bases from V and 2 bases from J; junction bases left unmatched: 1. Germline assignment: CDR1 MNHGY and CDR2 SAAAGT. This CDR3 contains 14 residues. The CDR3 is CASSQGATNEKLFF. The CDR3 region has the DNA TGTGCCAGCAGTCAGGGGGCTACTAATGAAAAACTGTTTTTT.

The rearrangement joins TRBV30 to TRBJ1-3; tentatively, D is TRBD1 (5 bases). V lost 3 bases to trimming and J lost 10 bases, with 19 bases between them. The CDR3 has 14 residues. Germline CDR1 reads GTSNPN; CDR2 reads SVGIG (reference sequence). The CDR3 loop is CAWSGWTFGQTIYF. CDR3 coding DNA: TGTGCCTGGAGCGGCTGGACATTTGGGCAGACCATATATTTT.

The chain recombines TRBV19 with TRBJ1-2; 9 positions match TRBD1. This CDR3 contains 14 residues. CDR1 is LNHDA and CDR2 is SQIVND in the germline V gene (reference sequence). V shed 7 bases, J shed 8 bases, and the junction held 11 bases outside the gene matches. The CDR3 sequence: CASTGSDRGSGYTF. The CDR3 bases are TGTGCCAGTACAGGATCGGACAGGGGCTCAGGCTACACCTTC. The entire variable domain, with the rest obtained from reference TRBV19 and TRBJ1-2, is as follows: DGGITQSPKYLFRKEGQNVTLSCEQNLNHDAMYWYRQDPGQGLRLIYYSQIVNDFQKGDIAEGYSVSREKKESFPLTVTSAQKNPTAFYLCASTGSDRGSGYTFGSGTRLTVV.

J is TRBJ1-2 and V is TRBV19, with TRBD1 as a possible D gene (6 bases). The V end lost 6 bases, the J end lost 8 bases, and 16 bases lay between the germline ends. Germline values: CDR1 LNHDA, CDR2 SQIVND (reference sequence). The CDR3 runs to 13 residues. The CDR3 sequence is CASRATGGWGYTF. The CDR3 DNA is TGTGCCAGTAGAGCCACGGGGGGCTGGGGCTACACCTTC.

V is TRBV10-2 and J is TRBJ1-1, with D possibly being TRBD1 (5 bases). Germline lookup yields CDR1 WSHSY and CDR2 SAAADI. The V gene lost 6 bases and the J gene lost 2 bases, with 10 bases spanning the gap. This CDR3 has 13 residues. CDR3 sequence: CASRRDPNTEAFF. The CDR3 DNA sequence: TGCGCCAGCAGGCGGGACCCCAACACTGAAGCTTTCTTT.

This clone came up a few times. For the CDR3, the DNA is TGTGCCAGCAGTTACTCGGCCCCCTCTAGCTCTGGGGCCAACGTCCTGACTTTC. It is translated as CASSYSAPSSSGANVLTF. This chain connects TRBV6-7 to TRBJ2-6; D is uncertain. TRBV6-7 is known as an ORF, though its function is uncertain. There are 18 residues in the CDR3. The germline V and J ends were trimmed by 0 bases and 0 bases, with 12 bases remaining between them.